The 6 T cell receptor beta chains below come from one sample, sequenced in a study of OX40 agonist ivuxolimab in advanced cancers. Repertoires were generated with immunoSEQ multiplex PCR, while TCRdb's copy carries only in-frame clones and drops some. This sample has roughly 75,000 clones, with over 85% found just once. The specimen was CD4+ or CD8+ T cells sorted from blood, collected in a trial of the OX40 agonist ivuxolimab. These receptor sequences come from an adult with an advanced solid tumor such as melanoma, head and neck, liver or kidney cancer.

This clone has just one count. The chain recombines TRBV7-6 with TRBJ2-2, with 12 bases matching TRBD2. This CDR3 is 16 amino acids long. The J segment lost 4 bases and the V segment lost 4 bases, leaving 4 bases of the junction unmatched. Germline-derived CDR1 and CDR2 are SGHVS and FNYEAQ. The CDR3: CASSSLAGGPTGELFF. The CDR3 DNA reads as TGTGCCAGCAGCTCGCTAGCGGGGGGGCCCACCGGGGAGCTGTTTTTT.

Note on this clone: The junction does not match germline at one end; this may be a read error. The gene calls are TRBV5-1 and TRBJ1-6, with D tentatively TRBD1 (5 bases). Germline values: CDR1 SGHRS, CDR2 YFSETQ. This CDR3 spans 17 amino acids. The CDR3, as DNA: TGCGCCAGCAGCCCAGGGTCAACAGGCCCTCTTAATTCGCCCCTCCACTTT. Its protein product is CASSPGSTGPLNSPLHF. The entire variable domain, with the rest obtained from reference TRBV5-1 and TRBJ1-6, is as follows: KAGVTQTPRYLIKTRGQQVTLSCSPISGHRSVSWYQQTPGQGLQFLFEYFSETQRNKGNFPGRFSGRQFSNSRSEMNVSTLELGDSALYLCASSPGSTGPLNSPLHFGNGTRLTVT.

The chain uses TRBV5-1 and TRBJ2-1; TRBD2 agrees at 12 bases. Per the germline V gene, CDR1 is SGHRS and CDR2 is YFSETQ. The CDR3 is made up of 15 amino acids. Trimming cost V 0 bases and J 5 bases; bases outside gene matches: 0. DNA of the CDR3: TGCGCCAGCAGCTTGGGGACTAGCGGGAACAATGAGCAGTTCTTC. Protein product: CASSLGTSGNNEQFF.

V and J are TRBV7-9 and TRBJ2-1; D remains ambiguous. The ends were cut back, 0 bases at V and 4 bases at J, with 7 bases in the middle. The CDR3 runs to 14 residues. Looked up from germline, CDR1 is SEHNR and CDR2 is FQNEAQ (reference sequence). The CDR3: CASSLATEYNEQFF. The DNA for the CDR3 is TGTGCCAGCAGCTTAGCCACAGAGTACAATGAGCAGTTCTTC.

This chain connects TRBV21-1 to TRBJ1-1. TRBV21-1 is listed as a pseudogene. The CDR3 length is 18 residues. The CDR3 here is CASSKGQLDFSMNTEAFF. CDR3 nucleotides: TGTGCCAGCAGCAAAGGGCAGTTAGACTTCTCTATGAACACTGAAGCTTTCTTT.

V and J are TRBV7-2 and TRBJ2-1; possibly TRBD2 for D (5 bases). The CDR3 consists of 12 residues. Germline CDR1 is SGHTA and CDR2 is FQGNSA. The V end was cut by 6 bases, the J end by 12 bases, with 15 bases between. The CDR3 spells CASSSYSGGQFF. The CDR3 DNA follows: TGTGCCAGCAGTTCATACTCAGGAGGGCAGTTCTTC.